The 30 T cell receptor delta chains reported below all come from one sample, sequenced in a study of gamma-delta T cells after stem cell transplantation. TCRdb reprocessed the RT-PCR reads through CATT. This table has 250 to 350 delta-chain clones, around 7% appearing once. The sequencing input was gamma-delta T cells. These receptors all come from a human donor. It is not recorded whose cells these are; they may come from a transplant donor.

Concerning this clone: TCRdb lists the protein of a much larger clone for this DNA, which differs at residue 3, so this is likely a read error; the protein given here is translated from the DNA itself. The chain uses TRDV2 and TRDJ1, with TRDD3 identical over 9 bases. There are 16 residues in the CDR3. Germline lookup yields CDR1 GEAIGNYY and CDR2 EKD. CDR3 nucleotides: TGTGCCTATGACGACTTAACTGGGGGACACACCGATAAACTCATCTTT. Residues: CAYDDLTGGHTDKLIF.

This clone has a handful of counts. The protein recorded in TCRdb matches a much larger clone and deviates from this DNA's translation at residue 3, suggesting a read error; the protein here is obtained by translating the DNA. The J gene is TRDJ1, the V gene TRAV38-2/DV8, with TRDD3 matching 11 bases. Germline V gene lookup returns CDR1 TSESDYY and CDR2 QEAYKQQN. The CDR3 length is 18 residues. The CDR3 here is CACRSAPSGGYAGDKLIF. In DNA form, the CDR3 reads TGTGCTTGTAGGAGCGCGCCTAGTGGGGGATACGCAGGAGATAAACTCATCTTT.

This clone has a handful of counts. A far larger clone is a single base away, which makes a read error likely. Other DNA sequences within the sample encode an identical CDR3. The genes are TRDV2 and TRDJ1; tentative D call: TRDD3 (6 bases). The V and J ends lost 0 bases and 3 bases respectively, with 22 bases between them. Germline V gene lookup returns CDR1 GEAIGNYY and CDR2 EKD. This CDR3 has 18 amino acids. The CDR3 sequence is CACDTVRTLGMLPDKLIF. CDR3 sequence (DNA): TGTGCCTGTGACACCGTAAGAACGCTGGGGATGCTCCCCGATAAACTCATCTTT.

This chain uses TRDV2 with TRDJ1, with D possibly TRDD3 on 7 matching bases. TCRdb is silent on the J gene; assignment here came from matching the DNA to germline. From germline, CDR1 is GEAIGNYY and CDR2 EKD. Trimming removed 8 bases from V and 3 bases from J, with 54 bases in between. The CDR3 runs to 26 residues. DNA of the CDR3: TGTGCCTCCTCGGGATGGAATGGCCTTCCCCAGTCCCTTACTGGGGAAATACGCTGGTGCGCCGATAAACTCATCTTT. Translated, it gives CASSGWNGLPQSLTGEIRWCADKLIF.

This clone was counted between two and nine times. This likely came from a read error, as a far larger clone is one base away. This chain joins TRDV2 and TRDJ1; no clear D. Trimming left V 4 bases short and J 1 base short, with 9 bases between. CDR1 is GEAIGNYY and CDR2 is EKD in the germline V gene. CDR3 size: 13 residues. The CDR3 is CACDAVSTDKLIF. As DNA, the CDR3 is TGTGCCTGTGATGCTGTGAGCACCGATAAACTCATCTTT.

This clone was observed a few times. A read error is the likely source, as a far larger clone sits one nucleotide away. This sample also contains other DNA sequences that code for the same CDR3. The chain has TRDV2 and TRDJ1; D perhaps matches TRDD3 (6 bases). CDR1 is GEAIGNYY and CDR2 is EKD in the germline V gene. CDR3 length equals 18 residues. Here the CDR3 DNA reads TGTGCCTGCGACACCGTAAGAACGCTGGGGATGCTACCCGATAAACTCATCTTT. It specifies CACDTVRTLGMLPDKLIF.

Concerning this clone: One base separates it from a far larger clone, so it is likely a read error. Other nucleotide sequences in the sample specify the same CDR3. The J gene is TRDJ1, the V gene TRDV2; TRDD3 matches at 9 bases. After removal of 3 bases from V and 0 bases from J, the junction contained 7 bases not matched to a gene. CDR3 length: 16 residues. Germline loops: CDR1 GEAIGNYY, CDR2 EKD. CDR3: CACDDLTGGHTDKLIF. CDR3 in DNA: TGTGCCTGTGACGACCTAACTGGGGGACACACCGATAAACTCATCTTT.

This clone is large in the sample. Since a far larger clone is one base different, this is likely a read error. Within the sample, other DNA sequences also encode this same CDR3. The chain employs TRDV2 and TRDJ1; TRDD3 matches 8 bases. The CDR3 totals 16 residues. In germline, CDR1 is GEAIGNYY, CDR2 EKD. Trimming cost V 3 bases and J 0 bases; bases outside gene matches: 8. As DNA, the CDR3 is TGTGCCTGTGACGACTTAACTGGGGGGCACACCGATAAACTCATCTTT. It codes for CACDDLTGGHTDKLIF.

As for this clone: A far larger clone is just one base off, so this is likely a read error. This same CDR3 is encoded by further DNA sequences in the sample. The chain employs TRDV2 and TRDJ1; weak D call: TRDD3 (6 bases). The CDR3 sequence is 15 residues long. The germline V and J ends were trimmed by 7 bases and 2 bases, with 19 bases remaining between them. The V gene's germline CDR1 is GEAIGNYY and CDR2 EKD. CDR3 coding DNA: TGTGCCTGCCATCCCCTCGTCGGGGATACCGATAAACTCATCTTT. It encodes CACHPLVGDTDKLIF.

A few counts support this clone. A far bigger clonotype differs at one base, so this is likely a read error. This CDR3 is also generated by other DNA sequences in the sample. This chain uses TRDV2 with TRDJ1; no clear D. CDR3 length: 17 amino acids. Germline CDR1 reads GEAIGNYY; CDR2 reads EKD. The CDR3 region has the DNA TGTGCCTGCGACACAGCCTCCCCGATGAGGGACACCGATAAACTCATCTTT. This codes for CACDTASPMRDTDKLIF.

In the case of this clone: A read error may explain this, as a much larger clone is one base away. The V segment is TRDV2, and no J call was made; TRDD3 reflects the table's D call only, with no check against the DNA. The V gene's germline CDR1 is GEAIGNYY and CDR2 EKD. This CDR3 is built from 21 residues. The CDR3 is CACDTGGTGGLSSWDTRQTFF. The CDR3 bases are TGTGCCTGTGACACCGGCGGTACTGGGGGTCTAAGCTCCTGGGACACCCGACAGACGTTTTTC.

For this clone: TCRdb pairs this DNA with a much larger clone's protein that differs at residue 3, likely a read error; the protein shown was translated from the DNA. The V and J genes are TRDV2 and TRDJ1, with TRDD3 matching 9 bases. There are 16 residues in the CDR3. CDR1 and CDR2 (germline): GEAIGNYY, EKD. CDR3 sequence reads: CARDDLTGGHTDKLIF. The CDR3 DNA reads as TGTGCCCGTGACGACTTAACTGGGGGACACACCGATAAACTCATCTTT.

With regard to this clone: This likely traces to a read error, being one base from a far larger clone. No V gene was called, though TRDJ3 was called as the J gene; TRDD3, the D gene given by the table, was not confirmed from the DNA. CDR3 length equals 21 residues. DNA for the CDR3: TGTGCCTGTGACACCGGAAACTGGGGGTCCGAGAGCTCCTGTGACACCCGACAGATGTTTTTC. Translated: CACDTGNWGSESSCDTRQMFF.

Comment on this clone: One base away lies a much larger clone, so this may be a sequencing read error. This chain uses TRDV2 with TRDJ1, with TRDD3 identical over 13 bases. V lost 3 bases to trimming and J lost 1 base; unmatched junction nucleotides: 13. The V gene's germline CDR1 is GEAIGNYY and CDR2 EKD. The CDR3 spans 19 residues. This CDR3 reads CACDLILVLGDTSTDKLIF. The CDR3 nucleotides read TGTGCCTGTGACCTCATTTTAGTACTGGGGGATACGTCCACCGATAAACTCATCTTT.

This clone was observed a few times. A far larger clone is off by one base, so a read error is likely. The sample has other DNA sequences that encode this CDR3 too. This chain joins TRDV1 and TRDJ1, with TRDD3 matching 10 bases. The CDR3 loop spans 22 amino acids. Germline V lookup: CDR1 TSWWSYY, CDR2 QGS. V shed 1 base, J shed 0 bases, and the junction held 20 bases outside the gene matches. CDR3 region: CALGEPYFLTGGYGGYTDKLIF. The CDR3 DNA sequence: TGTGCTCTTGGGGAACCCTACTTCCTAACCGGGGGATACGGAGGTTACACCGATAAACTCATCTTT.

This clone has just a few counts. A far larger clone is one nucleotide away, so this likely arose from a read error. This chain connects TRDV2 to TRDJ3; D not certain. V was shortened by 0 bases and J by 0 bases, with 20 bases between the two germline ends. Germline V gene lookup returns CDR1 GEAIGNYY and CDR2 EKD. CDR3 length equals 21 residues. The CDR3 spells CACDTVEVIGAGSWDTRQMFF. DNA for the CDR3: TGTGCCTGTGACACCGTGGAGGTTATCGGGGCCGGCTCCTGGGACACCCGACAGATGTTTTTC.

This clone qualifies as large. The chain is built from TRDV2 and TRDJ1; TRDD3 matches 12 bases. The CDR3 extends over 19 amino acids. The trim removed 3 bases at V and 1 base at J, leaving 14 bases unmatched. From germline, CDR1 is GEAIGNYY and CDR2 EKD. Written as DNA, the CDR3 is TGTGCCTGTGACGCCGTACTGGGGGATACAAATGTTGGCACCGATAAACTCATCTTT. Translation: CACDAVLGDTNVGTDKLIF.

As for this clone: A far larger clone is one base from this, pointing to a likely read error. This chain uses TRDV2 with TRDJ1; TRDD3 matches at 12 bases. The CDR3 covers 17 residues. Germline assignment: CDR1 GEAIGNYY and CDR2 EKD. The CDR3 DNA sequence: TGTGCCTGTGGCACCGTCTCTGGGGGATACGCGACCGATAAACTCATCTTT. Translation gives CACGTVSGGYATDKLIF.

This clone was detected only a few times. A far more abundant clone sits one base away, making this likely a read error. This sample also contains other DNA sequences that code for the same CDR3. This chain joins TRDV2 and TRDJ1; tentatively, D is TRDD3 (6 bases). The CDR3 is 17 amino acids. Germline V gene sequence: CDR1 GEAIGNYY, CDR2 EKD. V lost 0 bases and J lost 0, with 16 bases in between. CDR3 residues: CACDTAGRILDTDKLIF. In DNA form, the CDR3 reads TGTGCCTGTGACACCGCGGGCCGGATACTTGACACCGATAAACTCATCTTT.

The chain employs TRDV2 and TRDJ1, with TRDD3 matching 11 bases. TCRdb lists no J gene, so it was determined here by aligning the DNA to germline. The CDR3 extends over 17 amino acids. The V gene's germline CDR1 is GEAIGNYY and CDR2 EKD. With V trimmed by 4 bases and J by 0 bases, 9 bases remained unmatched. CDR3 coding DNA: TGTGCCTGTGATCAAGTGGGGGATACGAGCTACACCGATAAACTCATCTTT. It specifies CACDQVGDTSYTDKLIF.

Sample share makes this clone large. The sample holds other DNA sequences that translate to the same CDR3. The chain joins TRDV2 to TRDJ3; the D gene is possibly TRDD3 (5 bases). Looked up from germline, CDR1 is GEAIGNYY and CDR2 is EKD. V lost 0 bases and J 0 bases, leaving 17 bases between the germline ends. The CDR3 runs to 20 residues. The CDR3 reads CACDTVSGEGFSWDTRQMFF. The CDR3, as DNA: TGTGCCTGTGACACCGTGTCCGGGGAGGGATTCTCCTGGGACACCCGACAGATGTTTTTC.

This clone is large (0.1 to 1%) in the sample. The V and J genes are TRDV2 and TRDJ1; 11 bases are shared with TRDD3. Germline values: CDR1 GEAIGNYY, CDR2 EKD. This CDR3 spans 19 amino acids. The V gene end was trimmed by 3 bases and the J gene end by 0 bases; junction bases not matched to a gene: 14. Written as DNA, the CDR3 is TGTGCCTGTGACGCTATTGGTGGGGGATACGCGTGGAACACCGATAAACTCATCTTT. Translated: CACDAIGGGYAWNTDKLIF.

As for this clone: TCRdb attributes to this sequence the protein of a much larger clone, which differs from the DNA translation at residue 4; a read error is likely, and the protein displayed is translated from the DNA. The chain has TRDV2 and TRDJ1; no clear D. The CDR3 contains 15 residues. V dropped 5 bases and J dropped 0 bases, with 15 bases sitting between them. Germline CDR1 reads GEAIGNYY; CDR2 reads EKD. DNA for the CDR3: TGTGCCTGTGGCCCCTTACTCGGTCACACCGATAAACTCATCTTT. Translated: CACGPLLGHTDKLIF.

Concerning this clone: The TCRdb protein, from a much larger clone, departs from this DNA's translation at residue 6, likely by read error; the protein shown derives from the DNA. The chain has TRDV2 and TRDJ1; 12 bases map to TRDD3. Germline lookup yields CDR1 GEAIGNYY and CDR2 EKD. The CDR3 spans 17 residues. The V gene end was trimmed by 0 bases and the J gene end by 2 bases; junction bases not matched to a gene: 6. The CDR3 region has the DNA TGTGCCTGTGACACCGCCTCTGGGGGATACGCGACCGATAAACTCATCTTT. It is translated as CACDTASGGYATDKLIF.

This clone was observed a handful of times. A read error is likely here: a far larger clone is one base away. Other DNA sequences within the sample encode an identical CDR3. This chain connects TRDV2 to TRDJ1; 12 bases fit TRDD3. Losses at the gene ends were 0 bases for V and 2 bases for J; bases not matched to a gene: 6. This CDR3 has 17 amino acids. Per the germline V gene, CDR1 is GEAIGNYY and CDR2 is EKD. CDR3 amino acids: CACDTVSGGYATDKLIF. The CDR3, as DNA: TGTGCCTGTGACACCGTCTCTGGGGGATACGCAACCGATAAACTCATCTTT.

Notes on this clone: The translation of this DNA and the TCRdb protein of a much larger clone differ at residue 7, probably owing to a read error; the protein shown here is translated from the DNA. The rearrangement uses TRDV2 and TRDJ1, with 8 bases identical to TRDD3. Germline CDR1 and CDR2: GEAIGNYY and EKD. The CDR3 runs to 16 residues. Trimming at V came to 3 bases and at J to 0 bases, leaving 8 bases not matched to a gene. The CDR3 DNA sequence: TGTGCCTGTGACGACTTATCTGGGGGACACACCGATAAACTCATCTTT. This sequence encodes CACDDLSGGHTDKLIF.

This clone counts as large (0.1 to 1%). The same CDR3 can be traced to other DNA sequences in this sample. This chain's CDR3 is CACDTVAGLRNTDKLIF. DNA for the CDR3: TGTGCCTGTGACACCGTGGCTGGGCTGCGGAACACCGATAAACTCATCTTT. The chain combines TRDV2 with TRDJ1; possibly TRDD3 for D (5 bases). Germline assignment: CDR1 GEAIGNYY and CDR2 EKD. This CDR3 has 17 residues. V was pared by 0 bases and J by 0 bases, with 16 bases between.

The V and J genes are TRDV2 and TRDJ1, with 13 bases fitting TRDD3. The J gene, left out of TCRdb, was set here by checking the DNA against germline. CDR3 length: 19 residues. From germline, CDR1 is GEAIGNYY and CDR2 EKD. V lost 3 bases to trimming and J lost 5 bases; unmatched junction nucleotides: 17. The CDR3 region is CACDPVLGDTLLSGDKLIF. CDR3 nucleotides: TGTGCCTGTGACCCCGTACTGGGGGATACGCTACTATCCGGGGATAAACTCATCTTT.

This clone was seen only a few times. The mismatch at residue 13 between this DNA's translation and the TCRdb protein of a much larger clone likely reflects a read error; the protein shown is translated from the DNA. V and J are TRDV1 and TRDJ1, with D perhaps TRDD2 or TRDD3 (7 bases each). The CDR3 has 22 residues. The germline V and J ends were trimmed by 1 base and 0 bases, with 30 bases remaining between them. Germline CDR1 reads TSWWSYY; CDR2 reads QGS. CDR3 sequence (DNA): TGTGCTCTTGGGGAACCCTACTTCCTAACCGGGGGATGTGGAGGTTACACCGATAAACTCATCTTT. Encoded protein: CALGEPYFLTGGCGGYTDKLIF.

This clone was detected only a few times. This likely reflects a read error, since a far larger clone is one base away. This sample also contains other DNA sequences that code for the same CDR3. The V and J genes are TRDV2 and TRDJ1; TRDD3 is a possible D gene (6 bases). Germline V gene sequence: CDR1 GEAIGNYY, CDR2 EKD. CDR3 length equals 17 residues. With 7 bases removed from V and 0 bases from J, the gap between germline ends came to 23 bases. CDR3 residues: CACDPVSGEGDTDKLIF. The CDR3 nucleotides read TGTGCCTGCGACCCTGTGTCTGGGGAAGGCGACACCGATAAACTCATCTTT.